This T cell receptor (beta chain) was recorded in a study of T-cell memory formation after mild COVID-19. With constant-segment primers, 5'RACE yielded cDNA libraries of TCR alpha and TCR beta that carried sample barcodes and UMIs. TCRdb used MiXCR to reprocess the 5' RACE reads, holding one entry per CDR3 protein. The table shows a few hundred thousand distinct CDR3 sequences, with approximately 8% occurring only once. This CDR3 has 15 residues. V gave up 5 bases and J gave up 10 bases; unmatched junction bases: 10. This clonotype was counted a few times. The source of this sequence is a man between 18 and 35 years old who had mild COVID-19 (a few samples of this study predate the infection). Cell type and time point are not known. The rearrangement joins TRBV12-3 or TRBV12-4 to TRBJ1-6, with 8 bases lining up with TRBD1. Source material: PBMCs or a T cell subset sorted from them (not recorded which). CDR3: CASSPTGGSGSPLHF. DNA of the CDR3: TGTGCCAGCAGTCCTACAGGGGGGAGTGGGTCACCCCTCCACTTT.